A selection of T cell receptor beta chains follows, all from one sample in a study of cytomegalovirus exposure and HLA in healthy donors. Clones were sequenced by immunoSEQ multiplex PCR, and TCRdb holds only the in-frame ones, with some missing. This sample carries 200,000 to 250,000 clones, more than 65% of them seen once, and the ten largest clones take approximately 1.9%. The sequenced sample was PBMCs. The receptor set was obtained from a woman between 25 and 40 years old in good health and CMV-seronegative. Both conserved end residues are part of each CDR3. Fields, in order: D gene, clone size, J gene, V gene, CDR3 DNA, CDR3 protein. A D gene is named only where the DNA matches it firmly. Not every row has a clone size; where given, it reads once, few, many or a size class.

>.|.|TRBJ1-1|TRBV7-2
TGTGCCAGCAGCTTATTAAGGGGTCTCAACACTGAAGCTTTCTTT
CASSLLRGLNTEAFF
>TRBD1|.|TRBJ1-2|TRBV7-9
TGTGCCAGCAGCACACGGACAGGGTCAGGAGTCGATGGCTACACCTTC
CASSTRTGSGVDGYTF
>.|.|TRBJ2-7|TRBV7-2
TGTGCCAGCAGCTTCATTTGGGGGGATTCCGAGCAGTACTTC
CASSFIWGDSEQYF
>TRBD1|.|TRBJ1-6|TRBV5-8
TGTGCCAGCAGGCTACGATCGACAGGGGATAATTCACCCCTCCACTTT
CASRLRSTGDNSPLHF
>.|.|TRBJ1-3|TRBV5-4
TGTGCCAGCAGCGGTCCTGCGGGAGACGGAAACACCATATATTTT
CASSGPAGDGNTIYF
>.|.|TRBJ1-5|TRBV7-8
TGTGACTGGGGAGGGTGGGAGGATGAGCCCCAGCATTTT
CDWGGWEDEPQHF
>.|.|TRBJ2-7|TRBV5-1
TGCGCCAGCAGCTCACGTCCTTGGACAGACTCTACCTACGAGCAGTACTTC
CASSSRPWTDSTYEQYF
>TRBD2|.|TRBJ2-7|TRBV6-1
TGTGCCAGCAGCCCAGGGACTAGCGGGACCTACGAGCAGTACTTC
CASSPGTSGTYEQYF
>TRBD2|.|TRBJ2-1|TRBV7-6
TGTGCCAGCAGCTTACCCGGGACTAGTTCGGGAGAGCAGTTCTTC
CASSLPGTSSGEQFF
>TRBD1|.|TRBJ2-3|TRBV5-1
TGCGCCAGCAGCCCATTCAGGGGGAGTCCCACAGATACGCAGTATTTT
CASSPFRGSPTDTQYF
>TRBD1|.|TRBJ1-6|TRBV16
TGTGCCAGCAGCCAATCGCAGGGGGCAGGGGAATCACCCCTCCACTTT
CASSQSQGAGESPLHF
>.|.|TRBJ1-1|TRBV5-1
TGCGCCAGCCACCGGGTTCCGGACAGAATGAACACTGAAGCTTTCTTT
CASHRVPDRMNTEAFF
>.|.|TRBJ2-5|TRBV9
TGTGCCAGCAGCGTAGGTTCAGTTTCGGAGACCCAGTACTTC
CASSVGSVSETQYF
>TRBD2|.|TRBJ2-7|TRBV9
TGTGCCAGCAGCGTAGGCGGTAGCGGGAGTTACGAGCAGTACTTC
CASSVGGSGSYEQYF
>.|.|TRBJ2-3|TRBV27
TGTGCCAGCAGTTTATCGTCCGGGTACGCAGATACGCAGTATTTT
CASSLSSGYADTQYF
>.|.|TRBJ1-6|TRBV5-4
TGTGCCAGCAGCTTACTGACTAGCGGCAATTCACCCCTCCACTTT
CASSLLTSGNSPLHF
>TRBD2|once|TRBJ2-1|TRBV18
TGTGCCAGCTCCCTTACGGGAGGAGCGCATGAGCAGTTCTTC
CASSLTGGAHEQFF
>TRBD1|.|TRBJ1-2|TRBV2
TGTGCCAGCAGTGGGAAAATTATGGACGGGACAGGGTCCTCGCGTGGCTACACCTTC
CASSGKIMDGTGSSRGYTF
>TRBD2|.|TRBJ2-1|TRBV5-4
TGTGCCAGTCAGAGAGCGGGAGGGTCCTACAATGAGCAGTTCTTC
CASQRAGGSYNEQFF
>TRBD1|.|TRBJ1-6|TRBV5-5
TGTGCCAGCAGCCTGGACAGGGGGGATTCACCCCTCTACTTT
CASSLDRGDSPLYF
>.|once|TRBJ2-7|TRBV5-1
TGCGCCAGCAGCTTCAGATACGAGCAGTACTTC
CASSFRYEQYF
>TRBD1|.|TRBJ1-5|TRBV2
TGTGCCAGCACCGGGGACAGGGGCGGTCGTCAGCCCCAGCATTTT
CASTGDRGGRQPQHF
>TRBD1|.|TRBJ1-1|TRBV7-9
TGTGCCAGCAGCTTAGGACAGGGTTCGGACACTGAAGCTTTCTTT
CASSLGQGSDTEAFF
>TRBD2|few|TRBJ2-1|TRBV7-3
TGTGCCAGCAGCTCAGGGGCTAGCGGGAGGCAGTTCTTC
CASSSGASGRQFF
>TRBD1|.|TRBJ1-2|TRBV29-1
TGCAGCGTTCTACTACGGGACAGCCTAAACTATGGCTACACCTTC
CSVLLRDSLNYGYTF
>.|.|TRBJ1-1|TRBV11-2
TGTGCCAGCAGCTCCCTGGGCCGGGGGACTGAAGCTTTCTTT
CASSSLGRGTEAFF
>TRBD2|.|TRBJ2-1|TRBV10-3
TGTGCCATCAGTGACTCGGAGACTAGCGGATACAATGAGCAGTTCTTC
CAISDSETSGYNEQFF
>TRBD1|.|TRBJ1-5|TRBV2
TGTGCCAGCAGTTCCGGGACAGGGGCGGTTCAGCCCCAGCATTTT
CASSSGTGAVQPQHF
>TRBD1|many|TRBJ2-1|TRBV5-6
TGTGCCAGCAGCAGAAACAGGGGGCCTTTCAATGAGCAGTTCTTC
CASSRNRGPFNEQFF
>.|.|TRBJ1-1|TRBV19
TGTGCCAGTAGTATCAGGGAACGGCACACTGAAGCTTTCTTT
CASSIRERHTEAFF
>.|.|TRBJ2-7|TRBV30
TGTGCCTGGAGTGTACTGGAGGAGCAGTACTTC
CAWSVLEEQYF
>.|.|TRBJ2-5|TRBV7-9
TGTTCCAGCAGCTTCTTAGGGGGGGGAGCCTGGGAGACCCAGTACTTC
CSSSFLGGGAWETQYF
>.|.|TRBJ2-7|TRBV6-1
TGTGCCAGCAGGGACTTAGCGGTCGAGCAGTACTTC
CASRDLAVEQYF
>.|.|TRBJ2-7|TRBV6-1
TGTGCCAGCAGTGCGGACGGAGGTGGGGAGCAGTACTTC
CASSADGGGEQYF
>.|once|TRBJ2-7|TRBV28
TGTGCCAGCAGCCTCGACAGGTCACTGTTTCCCTACGAGCAGTACTTC
CASSLDRSLFPYEQYF
>.|.|TRBJ2-2|TRBV11-2
TGTGCCAGCAGCTTACCCTTAGGAGGGATCGCGAACACCGGGGAGCTGTTTTTT
CASSLPLGGIANTGELFF
>.|.|TRBJ2-4|TRBV7-6
TGTGCCAGCAGCCCCCTTGGAGAGAACAAAAACATTCAGTACTTC
CASSPLGENKNIQYF
>TRBD2|.|TRBJ2-3|TRBV9
TGTGCCATCAGCGTGTCCCAACGGGCGGGAGAGGGCACAGATACGCAGTATTTT
CAISVSQRAGEGTDTQYF
>TRBD2|.|TRBJ2-3|TRBV27
TGTGCCAGCGGGCGTACTAGCGGCGGCACAGATACGCAGTATTTT
CASGRTSGGTDTQYF
>.|.|TRBJ1-1|TRBV7-8
TGTGCCAGCAGCCCCCGGACAGATTGGACTGAAGCTTTCTTT
CASSPRTDWTEAFF